These 24 T cell receptor beta chains originate from one sample sequenced in a study of blood T cell repertoires in COVID-19. TCRdb keeps only in-frame clones here, not all; method: immunoSEQ multiplex PCR. The sample has approximately 68,000 clones, 75% to 90% seen once. Sequencing input: peripheral blood. These receptors all stem from a woman of 80 years or more with active or convalescent COVID-19.

The chain carries TRBV4-3 and TRBJ2-3, with unresolved D. Germline V gives CDR1 LGHNA, CDR2 YSLEER. V lost 5 bases to trimming and J lost 4 bases, with 10 bases between them. The length of the CDR3 is 13 residues. CDR3 in DNA: TGCGCCAGCAGCTCCCTAGGAGCAGATACGCAGTATTTT. Translating gives CASSSLGADTQYF.

The chain couples TRBV9 to TRBJ2-1; D may be TRBD2 (6 bases). Trimming left V 0 bases short and J 5 bases short, with 15 bases between. This CDR3 is 16 amino acids long. From germline, CDR1 is SGDLS and CDR2 YYNGEE. The CDR3 here is CASSVGHLLANNEQFF. The CDR3 DNA reads as TGTGCCAGCAGCGTAGGCCACTTACTAGCAAACAATGAGCAGTTCTTC.

The chain combines TRBV7-2 with TRBJ2-5; 8 bases line up with TRBD1. The germline V gene has CDR1 SGHTA and CDR2 FQGNSA. The CDR3 covers 15 residues. The junction had 6 bases not matched to a gene; V was cut back by 1 base and J by 5 bases. CDR3 sequence: CASSLVATGVETQYF. The DNA for the CDR3 is TGTGCCAGCAGCTTAGTTGCGACAGGGGTGGAGACCCAGTACTTC.

The rearrangement joins TRBV28 to TRBJ2-1; the D gene is possibly TRBD1 (5 bases). Germline CDR1 is MDHEN and CDR2 is SYDVKM. The CDR3 extends over 14 amino acids. V was trimmed by 7 bases and J by 8 bases, leaving 18 bases between them. For the CDR3, the DNA is TGTGCCAGCAAAAGGGGTTTGTGGTCGGATGAGCAGTTCTTC. It specifies CASKRGLWSDEQFF.

The chain recombines TRBV18 with TRBJ1-2, with D perhaps matching TRBD1 (6 bases). This CDR3 has 14 amino acids. Germline V gene sequence: CDR1 KGHSH, CDR2 LQKENI. The germline V and J ends were trimmed by 3 bases and 2 bases, with 10 bases remaining between them. CDR3 sequence reads: CASSPGHQNYGYTF. The CDR3 coding sequence is TGTGCCAGCTCACCGGGACACCAAAACTATGGCTACACCTTC.

The V and J genes are TRBV10-3 and TRBJ1-3; no firm D call. Germline lookup yields CDR1 ENHRY and CDR2 SYGVKD. The ends were cut back, 10 bases at V and 1 base at J, with 11 bases in the middle. The CDR3 is 13 amino acids. The CDR3 sequence is CATSGSSGNTIYF. CDR3 coding DNA: TGTGCCACATCGGGGAGTTCTGGAAACACCATATATTTT.

The chain recombines TRBV25-1 with TRBJ1-4; perhaps TRBD1 as D (5 bases). V was pared by 2 bases and J by 0 bases, with 10 bases between. Germline V gene lookup returns CDR1 MGHDK and CDR2 SYGVNS. The CDR3 sequence is 16 residues long. In DNA form, the CDR3 reads TGTGCCAGCAGTGAAGGCCGACAGTCAACTAATGAAAAACTGTTTTTT. Its translation: CASSEGRQSTNEKLFF. The full variable domain, completed using reference TRBV25-1 and TRBJ1-4, is EADIYQTPRYLVIGTGKKITLECSQTMGHDKMYWYQQDPGMELHLIHYSYGVNSTEKGDLSSESTVSRIRTEHFPLTLESARPSHTSQYLCASSEGRQSTNEKLFFGSGTQLSVL.

The chain is built from TRBV5-8 and TRBJ2-1; TRBD1 matches 7 bases. V lost 4 bases, J lost 4 bases, and 2 bases stayed unmatched. The CDR3 is 13 amino acids. The germline gives CDR1 SGHTS, CDR2 YDEGEE. CDR3 loop: CASSRQGYNEQFF. The CDR3 coding sequence is TGTGCCAGCAGCCGACAGGGATACAATGAGCAGTTCTTC.

V is TRBV7-5 and J is TRBJ1-3. TRBV7-5 is flagged as a pseudogene. The CDR3 extends over 16 amino acids. This CDR3 reads CARSSHGSSSGNTIYF. The CDR3 bases are TGTGCCAGAAGCTCCCACGGGTCGAGCTCTGGAAACACCATATATTTT.

The chain links TRBV6-5 to TRBJ2-7; TRBD2 is a possible D gene (6 bases). CDR1 MNHEY and CDR2 SVGAGI come from the germline V gene. CDR3 size: 15 residues. V lost 6 bases to trimming and J lost 4 bases, with 19 bases between them. DNA for the CDR3: TGTGCCAGCAGCTCCGAGGGGACTGGGGGTTACGAGCAGTACTTC. Translation: CASSSEGTGGYEQYF.

The rearrangement uses TRBV29-1 and TRBJ1-1; TRBD1 matches at 10 bases. Germline CDR1 reads SQVTM; CDR2 reads ANQGSEA. V shed 5 bases and J 0 bases; nucleotides not matched to a gene: 12. This CDR3 spans 17 amino acids. DNA of the CDR3: TGCAGCGTTTACGGTCGGACAGGGGGATTAATGAACACTGAAGCTTTCTTT. It specifies CSVYGRTGGLMNTEAFF.

The CDR3 here is CASSQRQGAYEQYF. The CDR3, as DNA: TGTGCCAGCAGCCAAAGACAGGGGGCCTACGAGCAGTACTTC. This chain uses TRBV3-1 (or the pseudogene TRBV3-2) with TRBJ2-7; TRBD1 matches 9 bases. The V and J ends lost 2 bases and 2 bases, in that order; junction bases with no gene match: 1. Germline assignment: CDR1 LGHDT and CDR2 YNNKEL (reference sequence). The CDR3 runs 14 residues.

This clone was found once. The chain uses TRBV18 and TRBJ1-6; possibly TRBD1 for D (5 bases). V was trimmed by 4 bases and J by 7 bases, leaving 17 bases between them. The germline CDR1 and CDR2 sequences are KGHSH and LQKENI. The CDR3 consists of 16 residues. This CDR3 is CASSLRGTDGNSPLHF. The CDR3 DNA reads TGTGCCAGCTCACTCCGCGGGACGGACGGCAATTCACCCCTCCACTTT.

This clone was seen once. The chain joins TRBV11-2 to TRBJ2-7; a possible D gene is TRBD1 (5 bases). Germline lookup yields CDR1 SGHAT and CDR2 FQNNGV. CDR3 length: 12 residues. V was clipped by 0 bases and J by 6 bases, with 6 bases between them. CDR3 sequence (DNA): TGTGCCAGCAGCTTAGAACAGGTCGAGCAGTACTTC. Its translation: CASSLEQVEQYF.

The chain has TRBV10-3 and TRBJ2-1, with 8 bases identical to TRBD2. CDR1 is ENHRY, CDR2 SYGVKD, per germline. Germline trimming cut 6 bases from V and 7 bases from J; bases unmatched to any gene: 17. The CDR3 runs to 17 residues. The CDR3 loop is CAISTGGLFQATNEQFF. In DNA, the CDR3 is TGTGCCATCAGCACGGGGGGGCTGTTTCAAGCCACAAATGAGCAGTTCTTC.

The gene calls are TRBV27 and TRBJ2-3; 7 bases agree with TRBD1. This CDR3 is 13 amino acids long. Germline V gives CDR1 MNHEY, CDR2 SMNVEV (reference sequence). V lost 5 bases, J lost 2 bases, and 1 base stayed unmatched. The CDR3 sequence: CASSDRATDTQYF. CDR3 DNA: TGTGCCAGCAGTGACAGGGCCACAGATACGCAGTATTTT.

The chain employs TRBV25-1 and TRBJ2-1; the match to TRBD1 covers 9 bases. V was clipped by 5 bases and J by 8 bases; unmatched bases: 4. From germline, CDR1 is MGHDK and CDR2 SYGVNS. This CDR3 has 13 residues. The chain's CDR3 is CASSNRGPDEQFF. The CDR3 coding sequence is TGTGCCAGCAGTAACAGGGGGCCGGATGAGCAGTTCTTC.

The chain joins TRBV7-2 to TRBJ2-2, with 7 bases aligning to TRBD2. V was clipped by 5 bases and J by 7 bases; unmatched bases: 13. This CDR3 region has 16 residues. In germline, CDR1 is SGHTA, CDR2 FQGNSA. Here the CDR3 reads CASSPRRAGILGELFF. The CDR3 DNA is TGTGCCAGCAGCCCAAGACGAGCGGGGATTCTCGGGGAGCTGTTTTTT.

V usage is TRBV5-1 and J usage is TRBJ2-1, with 11 bases identical to TRBD2. The length of the CDR3 is 16 residues. Germline V CDR1 and CDR2: SGHRS, YFSETQ. V shed 2 bases and J 5 bases; nucleotides not matched to a gene: 6. CDR3 in DNA: TGCGCCAGCAGCTTACTACTAGCGGGGGCTGACAATGAGCAGTTCTTC. This gives the protein CASSLLLAGADNEQFF.

The CDR3 here is CASSFAGSNTGELFF. The DNA of the CDR3 is TGTGCCAGCAGCTTCGCAGGGTCGAACACCGGGGAGCTGTTTTTT. This sequence joins TRBV5-4 and TRBJ2-2; TRBD1 might be the D (5 bases). CDR3 length: 15 residues. Trimming removed 2 bases from V and 0 bases from J, with 8 bases in between. CDR1 and CDR2 (germline): SGHNT, YYREEE (reference sequence).

This sequence joins TRBV11-2 and TRBJ1-3; D might be TRBD1 (5 bases). Trimming took 4 bases from V and 0 from J, leaving 13 bases between them. The germline gives CDR1 SGHAT, CDR2 FQNNGV. The CDR3 covers 16 residues. The CDR3 loop is CASSSWDGSSGNTIYF. The CDR3 nucleotides are TGTGCCAGCAGCTCATGGGACGGGAGCTCTGGAAACACCATATATTTT.

The chain has TRBV5-1 and TRBJ2-3, with 7 bases aligning to TRBD1. The J segment lost 6 bases and the V segment lost 2 bases, leaving 9 bases of the junction unmatched. This CDR3 contains 15 residues. CDR1 is SGHRS and CDR2 is YFSETQ in the germline V gene. The CDR3 spells CASSFSPGGTDTQYF. In DNA, the CDR3 is TGCGCCAGCAGCTTCAGCCCAGGGGGTACGGATACGCAGTATTTT.

The rearrangement joins TRBV19 to TRBJ2-7, with 10 bases matching TRBD2. Germline CDR1 and CDR2: LNHDA and SQIVND (reference sequence). The CDR3 is made up of 14 amino acids. CDR3 coding DNA: TGTGCAAGCAGCCCACTAGCGGGGTCCTACGAGCAGTACTTC. It is translated as CASSPLAGSYEQYF.

The rearrangement joins TRBV7-2 to TRBJ2-7; 7 positions agree with TRBD1. Germline trimming cut 0 bases from V and 2 bases from J; bases unmatched to any gene: 10. The CDR3 is made up of 17 amino acids. The germline gives CDR1 SGHTA, CDR2 FQGNSA. CDR3 loop: CASSLARGDRYPYEQYF. The CDR3 nucleotides are TGTGCCAGCAGCTTAGCGCGTGGGGACAGATACCCCTACGAGCAGTACTTC.